This T cell receptor beta chain was documented in a study of T cell responses to AZD1222 COVID-19 vaccine. Findings and caveats of the study: The donor cohort was predominantly white British with a female majority, and clonal diversity may have been underestimated. Baseline seropositivity occurred in only six or seven AZD1222 recipients. Repertoires were obtained only post-peak T cell response.

Sequencing used immunoSEQ multiplex PCR; TCRdb keeps in-frame clones, though not all of them. This sample has some 80,000 clones, with 90% found just once. The CDR3 runs to 15 residues. With 5 bases clipped from V and 5 bases from J, the junction kept 11 bases outside the gene matches. Germline-derived CDR1 and CDR2 are MDHEN and SYDVKM. Points on this clone: Its target is unknown.

This sample comprised peripheral blood, obtained on day 0 of AZD1222 vaccination. This clonotype originated in an adult in good health. The chain combines TRBV28 with TRBJ1-1, with 7 bases identical to TRBD1. The CDR3 protein is CASSLPSTGRTEAFF. The CDR3 DNA reads as TGTGCCAGCAGTCTGCCTTCGACAGGGCGAACTGAAGCTTTCTTT. Variable domain in full (rest from reference TRBV28 and TRBJ1-1): DVKVTQSSRYLVKRTGEKVFLECVQDMDHENMFWYRQDPGLGLRLIYFSYDVKMKEKGDIPEGYSVSREKKERFSLILESASTNQTSMYLCASSLPSTGRTEAFFGQGTRLTVV.